These T cell receptor beta chains were read from a single sample in a study. TCRdb independently ran MiXCR on the reads; one entry per CDR3 protein. The table lists 4,000 to 4,500 distinct CDR3 sequences, roughly a tenth of them singletons, with around 13% in the top ten. The sequencing sample was made of CD4+ T cells from synovial fluid. These TCRs come from a human donor with rheumatoid arthritis. Each CDR3 is given with its conserved first and last residue. Each record gives: CDR3 protein, CDR3 DNA, D gene, J gene, clone size, V gene. D genes are given only for firm matches. Part of the rows lack a size; the others show once, few, many or a class for expanded clones.

CASSPGLMGGYTF | TGTGCCAGCAGCCCCGGGCTGATGGGTGGCTACACCTTC | . | TRBJ1-2 | . | TRBV28
CASSTRRQGLAHQPQHF | TGTGCCAGTAGTACCCGCCGACAGGGCCTTGCGCATCAGCCCCAGCATTTT | TRBD1 | TRBJ1-5 | many | TRBV19
CASSFGRKGAYEQYF | TGTGCCAGCAGCTTTGGGAGAAAAGGGGCCTACGAGCAGTACTTC | . | TRBJ2-7 | medium-sized | TRBV7-2
CASSIIGLQNTGELFF | TGTGCCAGTAGTATAATAGGCCTTCAGAACACCGGGGAGCTGTTTTTT | . | TRBJ2-2 | many | TRBV19
CASSEGQGGGYTF | TGCGCCAGCAGTGAAGGACAGGGTGGAGGCTACACCTTC | TRBD1 | TRBJ1-2 | many | TRBV10-2
CASSSIGIIYEQYF | TGTGCCAGCAGTTCTATCGGGATCATTTACGAGCAGTACTTC | . | TRBJ2-7 | medium-sized | TRBV27
CASSPVGGGVYGYTF | TGTGCCAGCAGCCCCGTCGGGGGCGGGGTATATGGCTACACCTTC | . | TRBJ1-2 | many | TRBV5-6
CASSSRVAGVRDNEQFF | TGTGCCAGCAGTTCCCGGGTAGCGGGAGTAAGGGACAATGAGCAGTTCTTC | TRBD2 | TRBJ2-1 | many | TRBV6-2/TRBV6-3
CASSEAGGSYNEQFF | TGTGCCAGCAGCGAAGCGGGAGGGTCCTACAATGAGCAGTTCTTC | TRBD2 | TRBJ2-1 | medium-sized | TRBV5-6
CASSRTFSNQPQHF | TGTGCCAGCTCACGGACATTTAGCAATCAGCCCCAGCATTTT | . | TRBJ1-5 | many | TRBV18
CSARDRGVTIGTEAFF | TGCAGTGCTAGAGATCGAGGCGTCACCATTGGCACTGAAGCTTTCTTT | . | TRBJ1-1 | medium-sized | TRBV20-1
CASSPAAGTTGEQYF | TGCGCCAGCAGCCCGGCGGCCGGGACTACGGGTGAGCAGTACTTC | TRBD2 | TRBJ2-7 | many | TRBV5-1
CASSQERGREETQYF | TGTGCCAGCAGCCAAGAAAGGGGCAGAGAAGAGACCCAGTACTTC | . | TRBJ2-5 | many | TRBV4-2
CSAGPGWYEQYF | TGCAGTGCTGGCCCAGGGTGGTACGAGCAGTACTTC | . | TRBJ2-7 | few | TRBV20-1
CSAFTRDEQYF | TGCAGTGCCTTCACTAGGGACGAGCAGTACTTC | . | TRBJ2-7 | medium-sized | TRBV20-1
CSMDRGGEQYF | TGCAGCATGGACAGGGGCGGGGAGCAGTACTTC | TRBD1 | TRBJ2-7 | medium-sized | TRBV29-1
CSARDPSGLQETQYF | TGCAGTGCTAGAGATCCTAGCGGCCTTCAAGAGACCCAGTACTTC | TRBD2 | TRBJ2-5 | many | TRBV20-1
CASSLGLAGGQSYNEQFF | TGCGCCAGCAGCTTGGGACTAGCGGGAGGGCAGTCCTACAATGAGCAGTTCTTC | TRBD2 | TRBJ2-1 | many | TRBV5-1
CASSPYSGRVQGPDTQYF | TGCGCCAGCAGCCCCTATAGCGGGAGAGTACAAGGGCCAGATACGCAGTATTTT | TRBD2 | TRBJ2-3 | many | TRBV4-1
CANSQAGTGGYEQYF | TGTGCCAACAGTCAGGCCGGGACAGGGGGCTACGAGCAGTACTTC | TRBD1 | TRBJ2-7 | few | TRBV6-5
CAISTTADSGNTIYF | TGTGCCATCAGCACTACAGCCGACTCTGGAAACACCATATATTTT | . | TRBJ1-3 | many | TRBV10-3
CASSLEGASNEQFF | TGTGCCAGCAGCTTGGAGGGGGCGAGCAATGAGCAGTTCTTC | . | TRBJ2-1 | . | TRBV7-8
CSASFWERAQETQYF | TGCAGTGCTAGTTTCTGGGAACGAGCCCAAGAGACCCAGTACTTC | . | TRBJ2-5 | medium-sized | TRBV20-1
CASSLGASGTDTQYF | TGTGCCAGCAGCTTGGGTGCTAGCGGAACAGATACGCAGTATTTT | TRBD2 | TRBJ2-3 | many | TRBV5-4
CSAYGTDTQYF | TGCAGTGCCTATGGGACAGATACGCAGTATTTT | . | TRBJ2-3 | medium-sized | TRBV20-1
CAIRGRVGEKLFF | TGTGCCATCAGGGGCAGGGTAGGCGAAAAACTGTTTTTT | . | TRBJ1-4 | many | TRBV10-3
CATRDSSSYGYTF | TGTGCCACCAGGGACTCAAGCTCCTATGGCTACACCTTC | . | TRBJ1-2 | . | TRBV10-3
CASLGLTNTGELFF | TGTGCCAGCTTGGGACTCACAAACACCGGGGAGCTGTTTTTT | . | TRBJ2-2 | few | TRBV28
CASSEPLRAYEQYF | TGTGCCAGCAGTGAACCGCTGAGGGCCTACGAGCAGTACTTC | . | TRBJ2-7 | medium-sized | TRBV2
CSVAWQGAREQYF | TGCAGCGTTGCGTGGCAGGGGGCGAGGGAGCAGTACTTC | TRBD1 | TRBJ2-7 | medium-sized | TRBV29-1
CASSLELAGVTNTQYF | TGTGCCAGCAGCTTAGAACTAGCGGGAGTTACTAATACGCAGTATTTT | TRBD2 | TRBJ2-3 | medium-sized | TRBV7-2
CASSQDRSSGGTDTQYF | TGTGCCAGCAGCCAAGATAGATCTAGCGGGGGCACAGATACGCAGTATTTT | TRBD2 | TRBJ2-3 | medium-sized | TRBV14
CSARPQTRDRGRGLNGYTF | TGCAGCGCCAGGCCCCAGACCCGGGACAGGGGGCGCGGGCTAAATGGCTACACCTTC | TRBD1 | TRBJ1-2 | . | TRBV29-1
CASSYSSSFGVPHREQFF | TGTGCCAGCAGTTACTCTTCTTCATTCGGGGTGCCGCATCGGGAGCAGTTCTTC | . | TRBJ2-1 | many | TRBV6-2/TRBV6-3
CASRVDIMNTEAFF | TGTGCCAGCAGGGTGGACATCATGAACACTGAAGCTTTCTTT | . | TRBJ1-1 | medium-sized | TRBV2
CASSSRQTQETQYF | TGTGCCAGCAGCTCGAGACAGACTCAAGAGACCCAGTACTTC | . | TRBJ2-5 | . | TRBV7-8
CASSFIQDYGYTF | TGTGCCAGCAGCTTCATACAGGACTATGGCTACACCTTC | . | TRBJ1-2 | many | TRBV7-9
CSAPLAGAGYEQYF | TGCAGTGCACCCCTAGCGGGAGCTGGGTACGAGCAGTACTTC | TRBD2 | TRBJ2-7 | medium-sized | TRBV20-1
CASSLPGQGAQTQYF | TGTGCCAGCAGCTTACCCGGACAGGGGGCACAGACCCAGTACTTC | TRBD1 | TRBJ2-5 | medium-sized | TRBV11-2
CASSLIRSSYNEQFF | TGCGCCAGCAGCTTGATCAGGAGCTCCTACAATGAGCAGTTCTTC | . | TRBJ2-1 | . | TRBV5-1
CASSPYGGGPYEQYF | TGTGCCAGCAGCCCTTACGGGGGAGGGCCCTACGAGCAGTACTTC | TRBD2 | TRBJ2-7 | many | TRBV7-3
CASRVSLIISGANVLTF | TGTGCCAGCAGGGTCAGCCTTATCATCTCTGGGGCCAACGTCCTGACTTTC | . | TRBJ2-6 | few | TRBV2
CASSFIVGQGNTEAFF | TGTGCCAGCAGCTTCATAGTAGGACAGGGAAATACTGAAGCTTTCTTT | TRBD1 | TRBJ1-1 | many | TRBV5-4
CSARTGVTEAFF | TGCAGTGCTAGGACAGGGGTCACTGAAGCTTTCTTT | TRBD1 | TRBJ1-1 | . | TRBV20-1
CASSQSGQKTYEQYF | TGTGCCAGCAGCCAGAGTGGACAGAAGACCTACGAGCAGTACTTC | . | TRBJ2-7 | many | TRBV7-9
CASSEPGRIRQGSGSYNEQFF | TGTGCCAGCAGTGAACCGGGGCGAATACGACAGGGATCGGGCTCCTACAATGAGCAGTTCTTC | TRBD1 | TRBJ2-1 | medium-sized | TRBV2
CASSSGDSPLHF | TGTGCCAGCTCTAGCGGGGATTCACCCCTCCACTTT | . | TRBJ1-6 | medium-sized | TRBV18
CASSVDLREETQYF | TGTGCCAGCAGCGTGGACTTGAGGGAAGAGACCCAGTACTTC | . | TRBJ2-5 | . | TRBV9
CASSPSAGSSEKLFF | TGTGCCAGCAGCCCCTCGGCAGGGTCTTCCGAAAAACTGTTTTTT | . | TRBJ1-4 | medium-sized | TRBV28
CASSPEGNYGYTF | TGTGCCAGCTCACCAGAGGGGAACTATGGCTACACCTTC | . | TRBJ1-2 | medium-sized | TRBV18
CASSFRGTNEKLFF | TGTGCCAGCAGCTTTCGGGGGACTAATGAAAAACTGTTTTTT | . | TRBJ1-4 | many | TRBV7-9
CASSLAFGTGGYTF | TGTGCCAGCAGCTTAGCGTTCGGGACTGGTGGCTACACCTTC | . | TRBJ1-2 | . | TRBV7-9
CASGRDTYSTDTQYF | TGTGCCAGCGGTCGGGACACCTATAGCACAGATACGCAGTATTTT | . | TRBJ2-3 | medium-sized | TRBV11-1
CASSPDPWAGVETQYF | TGTGCCAGCAGCCCGGACCCGTGGGCTGGGGTGGAGACCCAGTACTTC | . | TRBJ2-5 | medium-sized | TRBV7-6
CASSLVALNTGELFF | TGTGCCAGCAGCTTAGTAGCCCTGAACACCGGGGAGCTGTTTTTT | . | TRBJ2-2 | medium-sized | TRBV7-2
CASSPLSLASDTQYF | TGTGCCAGCAGCCCCCTGAGTTTAGCCTCAGATACGCAGTATTTT | . | TRBJ2-3 | medium-sized | TRBV7-2
CASNPTGAYEKLFF | TGCGCCAGCAACCCGACAGGAGCCTACGAAAAACTGTTTTTT | . | TRBJ1-4 | many | TRBV10-2
CASMSGFGYTF | TGTGCCAGTATGTCAGGGTTCGGCTACACCTTC | . | TRBJ1-2 | . | TRBV19
CASSDATSGTDTQYF | TGTGCCAGCAGTGACGCCACTAGCGGGACAGATACGCAGTATTTT | TRBD2 | TRBJ2-3 | many | TRBV6-1